A selection of T cell receptor beta chains follows, all from one sample in a study of neurological immune-mediated disorders. TCRdb redid the calling of the 5' RACE reads with MiXCR, one entry per CDR3 protein. This sample has roughly 45,000 distinct CDR3 sequences, with approximately 13% found just once. Source material: PBMCs. The receptor source for this set is a man aged 25-40 years in good health. Each CDR3 is given with its conserved first and last residue. The order of the fields is clone size, J gene, D gene, V gene, CDR3 DNA, CDR3 protein. The D gene is left open where the match is weak. Clone size, where shown, is once, few, many, or a class for clones that have expanded.

clone_size: many; j_call: TRBJ1-1; d_call: -; v_call: TRBV2; cdr3_nt: TGTGCCAGCAGTGAACGGGACACTGAAGCTTTCTTT; cdr3_aa: CASSERDTEAFF
clone_size: many; j_call: TRBJ2-3; d_call: TRBD2; v_call: TRBV9; cdr3_nt: TGTGCCAGCAGCGCACAGCTAGCGGGAGGTAATTCAGATACGCAGTATTTT; cdr3_aa: CASSAQLAGGNSDTQYF
clone_size: many; j_call: TRBJ2-1; d_call: TRBD2; v_call: TRBV20-1; cdr3_nt: TGCAGTGCTGTCAACTCTATGGGACTAGCGGGACTCTACAATGAGCAGTTCTTC; cdr3_aa: CSAVNSMGLAGLYNEQFF
clone_size: many; j_call: TRBJ2-7; d_call: -; v_call: TRBV14; cdr3_nt: TGTGCCAGCAGCCCGTACCAGGGGTCCCACGAGCAGTACTTC; cdr3_aa: CASSPYQGSHEQYF
clone_size: many; j_call: TRBJ1-1; d_call: -; v_call: TRBV18; cdr3_nt: TGTGCCAGCTCACCACGAATTCAGCGTGAAGAGAACACTGAAGCTTTCTTT; cdr3_aa: CASSPRIQREENTEAFF
clone_size: many; j_call: TRBJ2-3; d_call: -; v_call: TRBV3-1; cdr3_nt: TGTGCCAGCAGCCAACCATTTGGCGATACGCAGTATTTT; cdr3_aa: CASSQPFGDTQYF
clone_size: -; j_call: TRBJ2-1; d_call: TRBD2; v_call: TRBV7-6; cdr3_nt: TGTGCCAGCAGCTTTTCCGGGACTAGCGGGAGGGTTGGGAATGAGCAGTTCTTC; cdr3_aa: CASSFSGTSGRVGNEQFF
clone_size: many; j_call: TRBJ2-5; d_call: TRBD2; v_call: TRBV5-1; cdr3_nt: TGCGCCAGCAGCTTACTAGCGGGAGATAGGGAGACCCAGTACTTC; cdr3_aa: CASSLLAGDRETQYF
clone_size: many; j_call: TRBJ2-5; d_call: TRBD2; v_call: TRBV20-1; cdr3_nt: TGCAGTGCCAGACTAGCGCCGGGGTCTGAGACCCAGTACTTC; cdr3_aa: CSARLAPGSETQYF
clone_size: medium-sized; j_call: TRBJ1-1; d_call: -; v_call: TRBV28; cdr3_nt: TGTGCCAGCAGTTTTTTGGGGGGTGACACTGAAGCTTTCTTT; cdr3_aa: CASSFLGGDTEAFF
clone_size: -; j_call: TRBJ1-5; d_call: -; v_call: TRBV19; cdr3_nt: TGTGCCAGTACCTATAGGGTAGGGCAGGGTCTCAATCAGCCCCAGCATTTT; cdr3_aa: CASTYRVGQGLNQPQHF
clone_size: many; j_call: TRBJ1-4; d_call: -; v_call: TRBV5-1; cdr3_nt: TGCGCCAGCAGCTTCGGGTTCCGGGATGAAAAACTGTTTTTT; cdr3_aa: CASSFGFRDEKLFF
clone_size: many; j_call: TRBJ1-1; d_call: -; v_call: TRBV28; cdr3_nt: TGTGCCAGCAGTGAGCCGGGGCCGAACACTGAAGCTTTCTTT; cdr3_aa: CASSEPGPNTEAFF
clone_size: many; j_call: TRBJ1-2; d_call: TRBD1; v_call: TRBV20-1; cdr3_nt: TGCAGTGTAGATGACAGGGTCGGCGGCTACACCTTC; cdr3_aa: CSVDDRVGGYTF
clone_size: many; j_call: TRBJ1-5; d_call: -; v_call: TRBV10-2; cdr3_nt: TGCGCCAGCAAAGGGAGTTTTAGCAATCAGCCCCAGCATTTT; cdr3_aa: CASKGSFSNQPQHF